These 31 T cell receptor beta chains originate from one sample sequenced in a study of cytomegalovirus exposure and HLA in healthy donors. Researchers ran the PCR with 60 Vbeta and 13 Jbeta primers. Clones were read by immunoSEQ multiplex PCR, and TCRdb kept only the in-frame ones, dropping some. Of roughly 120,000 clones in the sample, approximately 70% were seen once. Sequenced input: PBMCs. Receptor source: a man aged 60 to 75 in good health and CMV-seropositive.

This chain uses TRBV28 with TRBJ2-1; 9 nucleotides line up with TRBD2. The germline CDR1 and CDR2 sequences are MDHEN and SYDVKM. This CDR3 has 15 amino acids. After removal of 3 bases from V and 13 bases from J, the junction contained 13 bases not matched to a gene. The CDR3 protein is CASSFTSGFTQKQFF. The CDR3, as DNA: TGTGCCAGCAGTTTTACTAGCGGGTTTACCCAAAAACAGTTCTTC. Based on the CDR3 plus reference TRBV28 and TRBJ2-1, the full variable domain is DVKVTQSSRYLVKRTGEKVFLECVQDMDHENMFWYRQDPGLGLRLIYFSYDVKMKEKGDIPEGYSVSREKKERFSLILESASTNQTSMYLCASSFTSGFTQKQFFGPGTRLTVL.

CDR3 sequence: CAWRVGAGNTIYF. The CDR3 DNA sequence: TGTGCCTGGAGGGTAGGGGCTGGAAACACCATATATTTT. This chain joins TRBV30 and TRBJ1-3; the D gene is possibly TRBD1 (5 bases). Germline CDR1 reads GTSNPN; CDR2 reads SVGIG (reference sequence). The ends were cut back, 3 bases at V and 2 bases at J, with 8 bases in the middle. This CDR3 contains 13 residues. Looking up the rest from reference TRBV30 and TRBJ1-3 gives the full variable domain: SQTIHQWPATLVQPVGSPLSLECTVEGTSNPNLYWYRQAAGRGLQLLFYSVGIGQISSEVPQNLSASRPQDRQFILSSKKLLLSDSGFYLCAWRVGAGNTIYFGEGSWLTVV.

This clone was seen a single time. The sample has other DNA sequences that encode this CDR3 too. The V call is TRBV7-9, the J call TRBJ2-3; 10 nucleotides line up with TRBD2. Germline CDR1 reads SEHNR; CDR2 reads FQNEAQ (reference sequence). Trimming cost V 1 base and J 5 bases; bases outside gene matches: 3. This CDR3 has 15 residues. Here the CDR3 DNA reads TGTGCCAGCAGCTTAGTTTCTAGCGGGGGAGATACGCAGTATTTT. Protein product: CASSLVSSGGDTQYF.

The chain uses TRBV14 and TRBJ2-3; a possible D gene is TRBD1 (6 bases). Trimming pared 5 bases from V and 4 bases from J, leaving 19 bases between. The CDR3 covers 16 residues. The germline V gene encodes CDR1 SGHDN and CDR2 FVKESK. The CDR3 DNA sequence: TGTGCCAGCAGCGTTTACCCGGGGCCAGGGGCAGATACGCAGTATTTT. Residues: CASSVYPGPGADTQYF.

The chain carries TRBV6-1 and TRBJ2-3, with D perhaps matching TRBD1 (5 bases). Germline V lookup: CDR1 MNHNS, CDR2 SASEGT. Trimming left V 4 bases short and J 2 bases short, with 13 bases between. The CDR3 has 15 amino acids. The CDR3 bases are TGTGCCAGCAGTGTAAACAGGATGAACACAGATACGCAGTATTTT. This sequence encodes CASSVNRMNTDTQYF.

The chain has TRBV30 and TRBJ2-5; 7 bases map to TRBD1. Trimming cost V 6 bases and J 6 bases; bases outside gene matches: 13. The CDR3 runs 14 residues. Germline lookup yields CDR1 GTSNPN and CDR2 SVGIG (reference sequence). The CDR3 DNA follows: TGTGCCTGTAACAGGGGTGGTGCTGGAAAGACCCAGTACTTC. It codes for CACNRGGAGKTQYF. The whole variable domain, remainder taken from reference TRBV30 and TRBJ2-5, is SQTIHQWPATLVQPVGSPLSLECTVEGTSNPNLYWYRQAAGRGLQLLFYSVGIGQISSEVPQNLSASRPQDRQFILSSKKLLLSDSGFYLCACNRGGAGKTQYFGPGTRLLVL.

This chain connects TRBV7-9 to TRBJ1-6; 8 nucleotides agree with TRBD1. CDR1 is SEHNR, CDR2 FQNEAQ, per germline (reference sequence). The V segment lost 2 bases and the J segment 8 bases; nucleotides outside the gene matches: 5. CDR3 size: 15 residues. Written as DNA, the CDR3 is TGTGCCAGCAGCTTAACAGGGGGTGGGGATTCACCCCTCCACTTT. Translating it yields CASSLTGGGDSPLHF.

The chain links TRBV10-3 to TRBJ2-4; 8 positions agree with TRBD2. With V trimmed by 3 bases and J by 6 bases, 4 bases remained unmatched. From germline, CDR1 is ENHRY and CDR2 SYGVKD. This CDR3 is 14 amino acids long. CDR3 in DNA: TGTGCCATCAGTGATGGTGCGGGGGGAAACATTCAGTACTTC. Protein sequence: CAISDGAGGNIQYF.

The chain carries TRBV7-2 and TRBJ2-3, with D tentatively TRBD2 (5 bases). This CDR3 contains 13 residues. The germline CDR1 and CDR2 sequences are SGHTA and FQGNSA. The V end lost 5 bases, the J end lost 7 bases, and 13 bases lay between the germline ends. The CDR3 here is CASSPPSSNTQYF. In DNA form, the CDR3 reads TGTGCCAGCAGCCCCCCGTCTAGCAATACGCAGTATTTT.

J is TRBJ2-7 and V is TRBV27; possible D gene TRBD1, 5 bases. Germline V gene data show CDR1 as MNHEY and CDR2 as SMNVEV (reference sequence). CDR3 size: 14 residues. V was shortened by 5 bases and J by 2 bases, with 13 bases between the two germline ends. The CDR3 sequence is CASSTTGIAYEQYF. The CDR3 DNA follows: TGTGCCAGCAGTACCACAGGAATTGCCTACGAGCAGTACTTC.

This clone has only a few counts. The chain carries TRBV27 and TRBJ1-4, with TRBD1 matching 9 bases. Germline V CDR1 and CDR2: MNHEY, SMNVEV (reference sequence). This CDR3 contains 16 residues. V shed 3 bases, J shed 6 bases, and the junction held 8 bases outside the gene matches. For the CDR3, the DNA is TGTGCCAGCAGTTTGGCACAGGGGGCGCGCTATGAAAAACTGTTTTTT. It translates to CASSLAQGARYEKLFF.

The CDR3 is CASSSFAGFDTEAFF. The CDR3 DNA follows: TGTGCCAGCAGTTCCTTCGCAGGGTTTGACACTGAAGCTTTCTTT. The chain joins TRBV27 to TRBJ1-1; possibly TRBD1 for D (5 bases). The germline V and J ends were trimmed by 4 bases and 3 bases, with 15 bases remaining between them. This CDR3 spans 15 amino acids. Germline CDR1 is MNHEY and CDR2 is SMNVEV (reference sequence).

The CDR3 sequence is CASSQEAGDEKLFF. The CDR3 DNA reads TGCGCCAGCAGCCAAGAGGCAGGGGATGAAAAACTGTTTTTT. This chain joins TRBV4-1 and TRBJ1-4, with D maybe TRBD1 (6 bases). The germline V gene encodes CDR1 MGHRA and CDR2 YSYEKL. The CDR3 runs to 14 residues. Trimming cost V 0 bases and J 6 bases, with 8 bases left between them.

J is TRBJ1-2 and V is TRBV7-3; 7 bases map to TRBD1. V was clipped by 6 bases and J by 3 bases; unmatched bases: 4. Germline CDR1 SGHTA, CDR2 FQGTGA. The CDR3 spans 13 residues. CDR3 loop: CASREDRDYGYTF. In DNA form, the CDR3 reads TGTGCCAGCAGAGAAGACAGGGACTATGGCTACACCTTC.

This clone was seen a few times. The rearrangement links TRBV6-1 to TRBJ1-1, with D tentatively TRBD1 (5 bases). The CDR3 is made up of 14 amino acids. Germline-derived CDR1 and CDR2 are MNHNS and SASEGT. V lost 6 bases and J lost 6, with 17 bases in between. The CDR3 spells CASSPTVPLSEAFF. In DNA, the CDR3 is TGTGCCAGCAGCCCGACAGTACCCCTTTCTGAAGCTTTCTTT.

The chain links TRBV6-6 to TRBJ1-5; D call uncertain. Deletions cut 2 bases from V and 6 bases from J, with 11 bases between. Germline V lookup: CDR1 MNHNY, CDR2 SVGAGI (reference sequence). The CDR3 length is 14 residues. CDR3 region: CASSYTGEVQPQHF. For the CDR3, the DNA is TGTGCCAGCAGTTACACCGGGGAGGTTCAGCCCCAGCATTTT.

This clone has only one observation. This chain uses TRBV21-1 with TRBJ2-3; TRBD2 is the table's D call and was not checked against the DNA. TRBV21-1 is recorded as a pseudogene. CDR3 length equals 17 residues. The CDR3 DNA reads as TGTGCCAGCCAAGAGGGACTAGCGGGGGGGAGCACAGATACGCAGTATTTT. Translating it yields CASQEGLAGGSTDTQYF.

The CDR3 loop reads CASSFAGAGELFF. CDR3 in DNA: TGTGCCAGCAGCTTTGCAGGGGCCGGGGAGCTGTTTTTT. This chain joins TRBV5-4 and TRBJ2-2, with a possible D match to TRBD1 (6 bases). CDR3 length: 13 residues. From germline, CDR1 is SGHNT and CDR2 YYREEE (reference sequence). Deletions cut 2 bases from V and 6 bases from J, with 8 bases between.

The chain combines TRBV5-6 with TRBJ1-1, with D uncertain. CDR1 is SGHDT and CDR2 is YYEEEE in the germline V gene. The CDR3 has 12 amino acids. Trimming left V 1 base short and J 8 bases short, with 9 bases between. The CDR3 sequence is CASSLSRVEAFF. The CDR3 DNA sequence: TGTGCCAGCAGCTTGTCGCGGGTCGAAGCTTTCTTT.

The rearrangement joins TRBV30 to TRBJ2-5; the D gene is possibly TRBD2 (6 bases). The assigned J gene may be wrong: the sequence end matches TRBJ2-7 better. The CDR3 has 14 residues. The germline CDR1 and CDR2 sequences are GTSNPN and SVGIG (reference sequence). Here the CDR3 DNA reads TGTGCCTGGAGAAAGGCGGATCCCGGGAGCGAGCAGTACTTC. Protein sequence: CAWRKADPGSEQYF.

In nucleotides, the CDR3 is TGCAGCGCCGGCAGGGAGGGAACTAATGAAAAACTGTTTTTT. Its protein is CSAGREGTNEKLFF. The rearrangement links TRBV29-1 to TRBJ1-4; the D gene is possibly TRBD1 (5 bases). Between the trimmed V and J ends, which lost 7 bases and 1 base, there was a span of 13 bases. There are 14 residues in the CDR3. The germline V gene has CDR1 SQVTM and CDR2 ANQGSEA.

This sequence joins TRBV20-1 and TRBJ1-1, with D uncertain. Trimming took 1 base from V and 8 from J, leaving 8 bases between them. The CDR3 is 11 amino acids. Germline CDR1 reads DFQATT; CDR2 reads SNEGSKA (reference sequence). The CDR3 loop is CSARVSQEAFF. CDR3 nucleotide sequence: TGCAGTGCTAGAGTTAGCCAGGAAGCTTTCTTT.

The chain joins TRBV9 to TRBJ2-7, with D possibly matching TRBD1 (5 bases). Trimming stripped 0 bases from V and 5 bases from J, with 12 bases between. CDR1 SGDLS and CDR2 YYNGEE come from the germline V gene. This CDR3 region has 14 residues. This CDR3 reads CASSVGQGAHEQYF. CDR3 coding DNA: TGTGCCAGCAGCGTAGGACAAGGGGCGCACGAGCAGTACTTC.

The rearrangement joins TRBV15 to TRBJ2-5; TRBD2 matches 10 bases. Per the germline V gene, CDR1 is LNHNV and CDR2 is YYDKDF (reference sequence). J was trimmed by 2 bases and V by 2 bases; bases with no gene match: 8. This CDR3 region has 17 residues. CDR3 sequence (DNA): TGTGCCACCAGCAGATCAAAACTAGCGGGGTATCAAGAGACCCAGTACTTC. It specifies CATSRSKLAGYQETQYF. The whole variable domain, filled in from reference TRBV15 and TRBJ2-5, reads DAMVIQNPRYQVTQFGKPVTLSCSQTLNHNVMYWYQQKSSQAPKLLFHYYDKDFNNEADTPDNFQSRRPNTSFCFLDIRSPGLGDTAMYLCATSRSKLAGYQETQYFGPGTRLLVL.

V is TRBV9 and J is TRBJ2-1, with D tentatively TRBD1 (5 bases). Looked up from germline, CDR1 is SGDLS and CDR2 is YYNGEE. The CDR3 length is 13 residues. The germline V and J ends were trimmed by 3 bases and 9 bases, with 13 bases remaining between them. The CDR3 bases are TGTGCCAGCAGCGGGAACAGGAGAACTGAGCAGTTCTTC. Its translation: CASSGNRRTEQFF.

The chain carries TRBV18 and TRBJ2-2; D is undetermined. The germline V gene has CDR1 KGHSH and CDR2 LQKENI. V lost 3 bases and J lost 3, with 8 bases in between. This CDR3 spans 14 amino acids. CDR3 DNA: TGTGCCAGCTCACCTATTGGAGACACCGGGGAGCTGTTTTTT. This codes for CASSPIGDTGELFF.

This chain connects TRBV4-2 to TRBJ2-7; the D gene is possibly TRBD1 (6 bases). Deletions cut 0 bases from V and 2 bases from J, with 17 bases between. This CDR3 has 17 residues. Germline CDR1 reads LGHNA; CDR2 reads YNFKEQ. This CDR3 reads CASSQERQGFWPYEQYF. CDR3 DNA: TGTGCCAGCAGCCAAGAGAGGCAGGGGTTTTGGCCCTACGAGCAGTACTTC.

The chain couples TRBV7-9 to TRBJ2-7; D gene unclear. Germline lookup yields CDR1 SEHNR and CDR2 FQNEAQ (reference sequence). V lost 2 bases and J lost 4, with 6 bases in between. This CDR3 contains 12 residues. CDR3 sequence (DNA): TGTGCCAGCAGCTTATCAGGTTACGAGCAGTACTTC. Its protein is CASSLSGYEQYF.

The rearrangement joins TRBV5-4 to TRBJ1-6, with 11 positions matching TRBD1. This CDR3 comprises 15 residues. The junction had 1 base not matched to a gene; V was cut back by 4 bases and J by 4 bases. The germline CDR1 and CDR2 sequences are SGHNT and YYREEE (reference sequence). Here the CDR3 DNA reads TGTGCCAGCAGCGGGACAGGGGGATATAATTCACCCCTCCACTTT. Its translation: CASSGTGGYNSPLHF.

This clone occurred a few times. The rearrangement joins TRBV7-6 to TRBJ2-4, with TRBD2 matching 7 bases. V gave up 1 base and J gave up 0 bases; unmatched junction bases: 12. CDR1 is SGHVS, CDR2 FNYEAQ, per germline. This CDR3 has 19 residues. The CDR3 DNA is TGTGCCAGCAGCTTAGTTCCCCTTACGGGGGGTCGAGCCAAAAACATTCAGTACTTC. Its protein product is CASSLVPLTGGRAKNIQYF.

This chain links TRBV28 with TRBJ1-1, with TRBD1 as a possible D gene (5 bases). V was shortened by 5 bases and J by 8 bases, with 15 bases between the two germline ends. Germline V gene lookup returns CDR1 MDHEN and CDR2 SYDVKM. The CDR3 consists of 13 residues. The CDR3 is CASSERTPYEAFF. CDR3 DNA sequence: TGTGCCAGCAGTGAGAGGACACCCTACGAAGCTTTCTTT.